The rows below give T cell receptor beta chains drawn from one sample of a study of T-cell memory formation after mild COVID-19. TCRdb re-called the 5' RACE reads through MiXCR, storing one row per CDR3 protein. The sample gives 430,000 or so distinct CDR3 sequences, roughly 23% of which show up once; about an eighth is in the top ten. Sample: PBMCs or a T cell subset sorted from them (not recorded which). The origin of the receptors is an adult woman who had mild COVID-19 (a few samples of this study predate the infection). Cell type and time point are not known. The CDR3 runs from the conserved cysteine through the conserved F or W. A D gene is named only where the DNA matches it firmly. Not all rows give a size; the values are once, few, many and, for expanded clones, a class.

-	TRBV18	TRBD1	TRBJ2-5	CASSPSTGGPKGTQYF	TGTGCCAGCTCACCCTCTACAGGGGGTCCGAAAGGGACCCAGTACTTC
-	TRBV6-2/TRBV6-3	TRBD2	TRBJ2-3	CACRRSGSDDTQYF	TGTGCCTGCCGGAGAAGCGGGAGTGACGATACGCAGTATTTT
-	TRBV24-1	-	TRBJ2-3	CATSDSYTPGTDTQYF	TGTGCCACCAGTGATTCCTACACGCCGGGTACAGATACGCAGTATTTT
-	TRBV7-9	-	TRBJ1-1	CASSSFPGTPNTEAFF	TGTGCCAGCAGCTCCTTCCCGGGGACACCCAACACTGAAGCTTTCTTT
-	TRBV4-2	-	TRBJ2-2	CASSQKYGAGELFF	TGTGCCAGCAGCCAAAAGTATGGGGCCGGGGAGCTGTTTTTT
-	TRBV24-1	-	TRBJ1-2	CATSEREYYTF	TGTGCCACCAGTGAGCGGGAGTACTACACCTTC
-	TRBV20-1	-	TRBJ1-1	CSGHLKGTEAFF	TGCAGTGGACATTTAAAGGGGACTGAAGCTTTCTTT
-	TRBV9	-	TRBJ2-5	CASSVATVGLVETQYF	TGTGCCAGCAGCGTAGCTACTGTGGGTCTAGTGGAGACCCAGTACTTC
many	TRBV5-1	-	TRBJ2-1	CASRSRGSLGEQFF	TGCGCCAGCAGGTCCCGGGGGAGCCTTGGTGAGCAGTTCTTC
few	TRBV12-3/TRBV12-4	-	TRBJ1-1	CASSLIRAEAFF	TGTGCCAGCAGTTTAATTCGGGCTGAAGCTTTCTTT
-	TRBV12-3/TRBV12-4	-	TRBJ2-7	CASSFTGPYEQYF	TGTGCCAGCAGTTTTACAGGCCCCTACGAGCAGTACTTC
-	TRBV5-6	TRBD1	TRBJ2-1	CASSLGGQGRQFF	TGTGCCAGCAGCTTGGGGGGACAGGGAAGGCAGTTCTTC
few	TRBV7-2	-	TRBJ2-3	CASSLESLAIDTQYF	TGTGCCAGCAGCTTAGAATCGTTAGCGATAGATACGCAGTATTTT
-	TRBV7-9	-	TRBJ2-5	CASSLLSVETQYF	TGTGCCAGCAGCTTACTTAGCGTCGAGACCCAGTACTTC
few	TRBV11-2	TRBD1	TRBJ2-7	CASTGQRTGGFEQYF	TGTGCCAGCACCGGTCAGCGGACAGGGGGCTTCGAGCAGTACTTC
few	TRBV7-8	-	TRBJ2-1	CATREGVEQFF	TGTGCCACCCGAGAGGGTGTTGAGCAGTTCTTC
-	TRBV7-9	-	TRBJ1-2	CASSLVGVDGYTF	TGTGCCAGCAGCTTAGTGGGTGTCGATGGCTACACCTTC
-	TRBV14	-	TRBJ2-7	CASSQDSEGIEQYF	TGTGCCAGCAGCCAAGATTCGGAGGGGATTGAGCAGTACTTC
few	TRBV7-9	-	TRBJ1-2	CASSARGSGGYTF	TGTGCCAGCAGCGCGCGAGGTTCTGGCGGCTACACCTTC
few	TRBV5-1	-	TRBJ2-3	CASSTNTDTQYF	TGCGCCAGCAGCACAAACACAGATACGCAGTATTTT
-	TRBV5-1	-	TRBJ2-7	CASSFDRSGEQYF	TGCGCCAGCAGCTTCGACCGGAGTGGTGAGCAGTACTTC
-	TRBV5-1	-	TRBJ1-1	CASSLTGRWATEAFF	TGCGCCAGCAGCTTGACGGGAAGATGGGCCACTGAAGCTTTCTTT
-	TRBV7-9	-	TRBJ2-1	CASSLSGQGFRSSYNEQFF	TGTGCCAGCAGCTTAAGTGGCCAGGGATTTCGTTCTTCCTACAATGAGCAGTTCTTC
few	TRBV5-1	TRBD1	TRBJ2-7	CASSSQTGGTYEQYF	TGCGCCAGCAGCTCTCAAACAGGGGGGACCTACGAGCAGTACTTC
few	TRBV5-1	-	TRBJ1-6	CASSLGPGTPSGSLHF	TGCGCCAGCAGCTTAGGACCCGGGACCCCCAGTGGTTCCCTCCACTTT
few	TRBV6-5	TRBD1	TRBJ1-2	CASSYDTGTGSGYTF	TGTGCCAGCAGTTACGATACCGGGACAGGGTCTGGCTACACCTTC
-	TRBV7-9	-	TRBJ2-3	CASSLVEGDGKDTQYF	TGTGCCAGCAGCTTAGTGGAAGGGGACGGCAAAGATACGCAGTATTTT
-	TRBV18	-	TRBJ1-5	CASSPPTGGWYQPQHF	TGTGCCAGCTCACCACCGACGGGGGGGTGGTATCAGCCCCAGCATTTT
-	TRBV29-1	TRBD1	TRBJ2-7	CSVVGMGQGLKQYF	TGCAGCGTGGTTGGGATGGGACAGGGTCTTAAGCAGTACTTC
-	TRBV7-9	-	TRBJ1-1	CASSLIFLGTEAFF	TGTGCCAGCAGCTTAATATTCCTTGGCACTGAAGCTTTCTTT
-	TRBV29-1	-	TRBJ2-5	CSVDPRRETQYF	TGCAGCGTTGATCCGAGGAGGGAGACCCAGTACTTC
few	TRBV24-1	TRBD1	TRBJ2-3	CATSDRDRATWGDTQYF	TGTGCCACCAGTGATCGCGACAGGGCCACGTGGGGGGATACGCAGTATTTT
-	TRBV2	TRBD2	TRBJ2-1	CASRERLAGGYYNEQFF	TGTGCCAGCAGAGAGAGACTAGCGGGGGGCTACTACAATGAGCAGTTCTTC
few	TRBV5-1	TRBD2	TRBJ2-6	CASSQSGSSGANVLTF	TGCGCCAGCAGCCAGAGCGGGAGTTCAGGGGCCAACGTCCTGACTTTC
few	TRBV20-1	TRBD1	TRBJ1-2	CSAARMDRGSGYGYTF	TGCAGTGCCGCCCGCATGGACAGGGGGAGCGGCTATGGCTACACCTTC
once	TRBV3-1	TRBD1	TRBJ1-2	CASSRGTGENYGYTF	TGTGCCAGCAGCCGAGGGACAGGGGAGAACTATGGCTACACCTTC
many	TRBV7-3	-	TRBJ1-5	CASSLRGDQPQHF	TGTGCCAGCAGCTTACGGGGGGATCAGCCCCAGCATTTT
-	TRBV30	TRBD2	TRBJ2-2	CAWSVPRGTSGRPRTGELFF	TGTGCCTGGAGTGTACCCCGAGGGACTAGCGGGAGGCCACGAACCGGGGAGCTGTTTTTT
few	TRBV2	TRBD1	TRBJ2-1	CATSGTGDSYNEQFF	TGTGCCACCTCCGGGACAGGGGACTCCTACAATGAGCAGTTCTTC
few	TRBV21-1	-	TRBJ2-5	CASSTRTATVLYTQYF	TGTGCCAGCAGCACCCGGACAGCCACAGTGCTCTATACCCAGTACTTC
many	TRBV7-2	TRBD2	TRBJ2-7	CASSRREGAYEQYF	TGTGCCAGCAGTCGACGGGAGGGAGCCTACGAGCAGTACTTC
few	TRBV5-1	TRBD2	TRBJ2-3	CASSFGAGVRADTQYF	TGCGCCAGCAGCTTCGGGGCGGGGGTGAGGGCAGATACGCAGTATTTT
-	TRBV5-1	TRBD2	TRBJ2-2	CASSLGLAGETGELFF	TGCGCCAGCAGCTTGGGACTAGCCGGGGAAACCGGGGAGCTGTTTTTT
-	TRBV30	TRBD2	TRBJ2-3	CAWSVLAGGSDTQYF	TGTGCCTGGAGCGTCCTAGCGGGAGGCTCAGATACGCAGTATTTT
few	TRBV12-3/TRBV12-4	-	TRBJ2-3	CASSPRGGAGDTQYF	TGTGCCAGCAGTCCGAGAGGCGGTGCGGGAGATACGCAGTATTTT
few	TRBV14	TRBD2	TRBJ2-1	CASSQEGLAGGLLYNEQFF	TGTGCCAGCAGCCAAGAGGGACTAGCGGGAGGCCTCCTTTACAATGAGCAGTTCTTC
few	TRBV12-3/TRBV12-4	-	TRBJ2-7	CASSYAYSYEQYF	TGTGCCAGCAGTTACGCGTATTCCTACGAGCAGTACTTC